The 25 T cell receptor beta chains below were found in one sample sequenced in a study of blood T cell repertoires in COVID-19. The table came from immunoSEQ multiplex PCR; TCRdb's copy has only in-frame clones and leaves some out. The sample comprises some 420,000 clones, approximately 92% of which are singletons, and around 1.1% rests with the top ten. The specimen was PBMCs or T cells enriched from blood (not recorded which). The receptors derive from a man aged 25 to 40 who had recovered from COVID-19.

This rearrangement joins TRBV5-1 to TRBJ2-7; D remains ambiguous. CDR3 length: 13 amino acids. The V gene's germline CDR1 is SGHRS and CDR2 YFSETQ. Between the trimmed V and J ends, which lost 0 bases and 6 bases, there was a span of 10 bases. CDR3 DNA sequence: TGCGCCAGCAGCTTGGTTGGCTCCCGCGAGCAGTACTTC. Protein: CASSLVGSREQYF.

The chain links TRBV21-1 to TRBJ2-2; the table's D call, TRBD2, was not checked against the DNA. TRBV21-1 corresponds to a pseudogene. This CDR3 spans 16 amino acids. CDR3 DNA: TGTGCCAGCAGCAAAGTCCGGGGAGCGGTCACCGGGGAGCTGTTTTTT. Its translation: CASSKVRGAVTGELFF.

The chain uses TRBV11-2 and TRBJ2-1; D is undetermined. Trimming stripped 5 bases from V and 7 bases from J, with 15 bases between. The germline CDR1 and CDR2 sequences are SGHAT and FQNNGV. This CDR3 has 14 residues. The CDR3 DNA sequence: TGTGCCAGCAGCCCACTCGCTTCCCCGAATGAGCAGTTCTTC. It specifies CASSPLASPNEQFF.

The rearrangement links TRBV7-9 to TRBJ1-2; 7 bases agree with TRBD1. This CDR3 spans 18 amino acids. V was clipped by 2 bases and J by 6 bases; unmatched bases: 18. Germline V gives CDR1 SEHNR, CDR2 FQNEAQ (reference sequence). As DNA, the CDR3 is TGTGCCAGCAGCTTACCGTTATCGTGGAGGGGGCGCGGCGATGGCTACACCTTC. Its protein is CASSLPLSWRGRGDGYTF.

The rearrangement uses TRBV7-9 and TRBJ1-3, with D possibly being TRBD1 (5 bases). The CDR3 consists of 16 residues. V lost 5 bases to trimming and J lost 0 bases, with 14 bases between them. Germline V gene data show CDR1 as SEHNR and CDR2 as FQNEAQ (reference sequence). Written as DNA, the CDR3 is TGTGCCAGCAGCACAACAGGCGCAAGCTCTGGAAACACCATATATTTT. This encodes CASSTTGASSGNTIYF.

J is TRBJ1-3 and V is TRBV3-1 (or the pseudogene TRBV3-2); TRBD1 might be the D (6 bases). V lost 2 bases, J lost 2 bases, and 10 bases lay in between. This CDR3 contains 15 residues. The V gene's germline CDR1 is LGHDT and CDR2 YNNKEL (reference sequence). In nucleotides, the CDR3 is TGTGCCAGCAGCCAAAGGACAGCAACTGGAAACACCATATATTTT. Protein sequence: CASSQRTATGNTIYF.

The rearrangement joins TRBV7-2 to TRBJ1-2; TRBD1 is a possible D gene (5 bases). There are 15 residues in the CDR3. V gave up 5 bases and J gave up 4 bases, with 17 bases separating them. CDR1 is SGHTA, CDR2 FQGNSA, per germline. CDR3 coding DNA: TGTGCCAGCAGCCTACAGGATAGGCCAAGCTATGGCTACACCTTC. Protein sequence: CASSLQDRPSYGYTF.

This chain links TRBV5-1 with TRBJ1-6; D is perhaps TRBD1 (5 bases). The CDR3 is made up of 13 amino acids. Germline lookup yields CDR1 SGHRS and CDR2 YFSETQ. With 5 bases removed from V and 10 bases from J, the gap between germline ends came to 13 bases. This CDR3 reads CASSSSGNSPLHF. Here the CDR3 DNA reads TGCGCCAGCAGTTCCTCAGGGAACTCACCCCTCCACTTT. The full variable domain, in which reference TRBV5-1 and TRBJ1-6 provide the parts outside the CDR3, is KAGVTQTPRYLIKTRGQQVTLSCSPISGHRSVSWYQQTPGQGLQFLFEYFSETQRNKGNFPGRFSGRQFSNSRSEMNVSTLELGDSALYLCASSSSGNSPLHFGNGTRLTVT.

This chain joins TRBV4-2 and TRBJ1-2; D not certain. V lost 2 bases to trimming and J lost 2 bases, with 9 bases between them. This CDR3 has 14 residues. Germline V gene sequence: CDR1 LGHNA, CDR2 YNFKEQ. CDR3 amino acids: CASSQMERNYGYTF. CDR3 DNA sequence: TGTGCCAGCAGCCAAATGGAGAGAAACTATGGCTACACCTTC.

The chain carries TRBV5-8 and TRBJ2-3; TRBD1 is a possible D gene (6 bases). Trimming took 4 bases from V and 6 from J, leaving 18 bases between them. Looked up from germline, CDR1 is SGHTS and CDR2 is YDEGEE. This CDR3 comprises 15 residues. The CDR3 loop is CASSLPRGSVDTQYF. The CDR3 nucleotides read TGTGCCAGCAGCCTTCCCAGGGGCTCAGTGGATACGCAGTATTTT.

This clone is a singleton in its sample. The chain carries TRBV30 and TRBJ1-5, with TRBD1 identical over 7 bases. CDR1 and CDR2 from the germline V gene are GTSNPN and SVGIG (reference sequence). This CDR3 has 13 residues. The trim removed 5 bases at V and 3 bases at J, leaving 4 bases unmatched. The CDR3 DNA reads TGTGCCTGGGGGGACAGAAACAATCAGCCCCAGCATTTT. This gives the protein CAWGDRNNQPQHF.

This chain links TRBV10-2 with TRBJ2-3; no clear D. Germline V gives CDR1 WSHSY, CDR2 SAAADI. The CDR3 spans 14 residues. The V end was cut by 8 bases, the J end by 1 base, with 13 bases between. For the CDR3, the DNA is TGCGCCAGCCTGCTCTACCGGGGCACAGATACGCAGTATTTT. As protein: CASLLYRGTDTQYF.

V is TRBV12-3 or TRBV12-4 and J is TRBJ1-5, with 10 bases identical to TRBD1. The CDR3 is made up of 13 amino acids. With V trimmed by 8 bases and J by 6 bases, 4 bases remained unmatched. The CDR3 nucleotides read TGTGCCAGCGGACAGGGGGGTCGTCAGCCCCAGCATTTT. This sequence encodes CASGQGGRQPQHF.

This clone has a single count. The rearrangement links TRBV4-2 to TRBJ2-1; 11 bases are a match to TRBD1. Germline-derived CDR1 and CDR2 are LGHNA and YNFKEQ. Trimming at V came to 4 bases and at J to 7 bases, leaving 3 bases not matched to a gene. This CDR3 has 14 residues. CDR3 bases: TGTGCCAGCAGCCGGGGACAGGGGGAAAATGAGCAGTTCTTC. It specifies CASSRGQGENEQFF.

The V and J genes are TRBV7-8 and TRBJ1-6; D unresolved. The CDR3 runs 14 residues. The ends were cut back, 4 bases at V and 7 bases at J, with 11 bases in the middle. Germline CDR1 SGHVS, CDR2 FQNEAQ. Here the CDR3 DNA reads TGTGCCAGCAGCTCTTTGGGCTGGAATTCACCCCTCCACTTT. This gives the protein CASSSLGWNSPLHF. Supplemented by reference TRBV7-8 and TRBJ1-6, the full variable domain reads GAGVSQSPRYKVAKRGQDVALRCDPISGHVSLFWYQQALGQGPEFLTYFQNEAQLDKSGLPSDRFFAERPEGSVSTLKIQRTQQEDSAVYLCASSSLGWNSPLHFGNGTRLTVT.

The chain employs TRBV5-5 and TRBJ1-2; 7 bases map to TRBD1. The CDR3 runs 14 residues. Germline V gene lookup returns CDR1 SGHKS and CDR2 YYEKEE (reference sequence). With V trimmed by 2 bases and J by 5 bases, 6 bases remained unmatched. The CDR3 DNA reads TGTGCCAGCAGCTTAAGAGACAGGGAATATGGCTACACCTTC. The encoded protein is CASSLRDREYGYTF.

This sequence joins TRBV7-6 and TRBJ2-1; 8 bases are shared with TRBD2. V shed 5 bases, J shed 0 bases, and the junction held 9 bases outside the gene matches. Germline CDR1 SGHVS, CDR2 FNYEAQ. The CDR3 covers 17 residues. Written as DNA, the CDR3 is TGTGCCAGCAGCCCCCGGTATAGCGGGACCTCCTACAATGAGCAGTTCTTC. It yields the protein CASSPRYSGTSYNEQFF.

V is TRBV10-3 and J is TRBJ1-2, with D unclear. V dropped 5 bases and J dropped 0 bases, with 13 bases sitting between them. This CDR3 has 15 amino acids. Germline assignment: CDR1 ENHRY and CDR2 SYGVKD. The CDR3 bases are TGTGCCATCAGTAAAGACTTTACCACTAACTATGGCTACACCTTC. Translated, it gives CAISKDFTTNYGYTF.

This rearrangement joins TRBV18 to TRBJ2-1; 7 positions match TRBD2. J was trimmed by 4 bases and V by 6 bases; bases with no gene match: 3. In germline, CDR1 is KGHSH, CDR2 LQKENI. The CDR3 contains 13 residues. The DNA for the CDR3 is TGTGCCAGCTCCCTAGCGGAATACAATGAGCAGTTCTTC. Its protein product is CASSLAEYNEQFF.

This clone was detected only once. The rearrangement uses TRBV27 and TRBJ1-2; a weak D match, TRBD1 (6 bases). The CDR3 covers 16 residues. V gave up 4 bases and J gave up 2 bases, with 17 bases separating them. The germline CDR1 and CDR2 sequences are MNHEY and SMNVEV (reference sequence). The CDR3 loop reads CASSSNGRGFNYGYTF. The CDR3, as DNA: TGTGCCAGCAGTTCCAATGGTAGGGGGTTCAACTATGGCTACACCTTC.

This clone appeared a single time. V usage is TRBV5-8 and J usage is TRBJ2-5; 9 nucleotides align to TRBD1. V shed 4 bases, J shed 4 bases, and the junction held 8 bases outside the gene matches. Looked up from germline, CDR1 is SGHTS and CDR2 is YDEGEE. CDR3 size: 15 residues. CDR3: CASSLTGGWGETQYF. The DNA of the CDR3 is TGTGCCAGCAGCCTGACAGGGGGGTGGGGAGAGACCCAGTACTTC.

The V call is TRBV4-1, the J call TRBJ2-2; TRBD1 matches 7 bases. The V segment lost 0 bases and the J segment 7 bases; nucleotides outside the gene matches: 5. The V gene's germline CDR1 is MGHRA and CDR2 YSYEKL. CDR3 length: 15 residues. The CDR3 is CASSQEAQGVGELFF. The CDR3 DNA reads as TGCGCCAGCAGCCAAGAGGCCCAGGGGGTCGGGGAGCTGTTTTTT.

This chain connects TRBV12-3 or TRBV12-4 to TRBJ2-1, with unresolved D. V was shortened by 5 bases and J by 7 bases, with 12 bases between the two germline ends. The CDR3 is made up of 13 amino acids. The CDR3 protein is CASSVRDLNEQFF. CDR3 DNA sequence: TGTGCCAGCAGTGTCCGCGACTTGAATGAGCAGTTCTTC.

The gene calls are TRBV12-3 or TRBV12-4 and TRBJ1-2; D unresolved. The V end was cut by 10 bases, the J end by 3 bases, with 15 bases between. The CDR3 sequence is 13 residues long. The CDR3 loop reads CATGLGEDYGYTF. For the CDR3, the DNA is TGTGCCACCGGACTAGGCGAGGACTATGGCTACACCTTC.

The chain carries TRBV4-1 and TRBJ2-7, with D perhaps TRBD1 (5 bases). The CDR3 is 17 residues long. V dropped 0 bases and J dropped 3 bases, with 18 bases sitting between them. Germline V lookup: CDR1 MGHRA, CDR2 YSYEKL. The CDR3 coding sequence is TGCGCCAGCAGCCAAGATGAGGCCGGGTTGGGGCTCTACGAGCAGTACTTC. Its protein is CASSQDEAGLGLYEQYF.